This T cell receptor beta chain appears in the sequencing data of a study of blood T cell repertoires in COVID-19. The wider study: There were acute and convalescent COVID-19 samples, and they came from the United States, Italy and Spain. Sources were T cells, B-cell-depleted T cells, or PBMCs; the material itself was cDNA or gDNA.

Germline CDR1 and CDR2: GTSNPN and SVGIG (reference sequence). CDR3 length: 11 residues. In the original workflow: Amplification from reference gene primers served as the basis for estimated nucleated cell counts. Some clones are missing from TCRdb's copy, which holds only in-frame ones; the method was immunoSEQ multiplex PCR. V, J and clone size were drawn from that table, and D and trimming were deduced from the DNA. The sample includes 35,000 to 45,000 clones, 85% to 95% of them seen just once. On this clone itself: The germline gene is not matched at one end of the junction; a read error may be the cause.

The TCR originated in a man aged 45-65 years with active COVID-19. This rearrangement joins TRBV30 to TRBJ2-7, with TRBD1 matching over 7 bases. Sequencing was performed on peripheral blood. This CDR3 reads CAWSLRDSQLF. Here the CDR3 DNA reads TGTGCCTGGAGTCTCCGGGACAGTCAACTTTTC.